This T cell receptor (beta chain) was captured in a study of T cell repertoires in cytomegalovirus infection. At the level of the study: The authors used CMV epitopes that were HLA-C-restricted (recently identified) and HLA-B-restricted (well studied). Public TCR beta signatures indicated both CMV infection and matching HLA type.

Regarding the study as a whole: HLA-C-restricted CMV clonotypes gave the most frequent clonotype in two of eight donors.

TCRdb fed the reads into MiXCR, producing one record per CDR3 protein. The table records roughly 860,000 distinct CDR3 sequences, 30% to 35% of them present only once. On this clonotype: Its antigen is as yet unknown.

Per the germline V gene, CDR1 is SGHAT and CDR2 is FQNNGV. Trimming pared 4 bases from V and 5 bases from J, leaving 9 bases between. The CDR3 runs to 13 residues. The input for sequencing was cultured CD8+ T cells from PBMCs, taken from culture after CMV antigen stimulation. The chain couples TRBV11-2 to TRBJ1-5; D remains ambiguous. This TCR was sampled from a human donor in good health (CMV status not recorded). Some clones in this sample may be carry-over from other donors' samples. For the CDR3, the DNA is TGTGCCAGCAGCTCTTTACTTCATCAGCCCCAGCATTTT. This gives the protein CASSSLLHQPQHF.